These 13 T cell receptor beta chains originate from one sample sequenced in a study of blood T cells in healthy people across ages. A second PCR of 7 to 11 cycles used a sample-barcoded 5' primer and a J-beta primer mix. MiXCR, run by TCRdb on the 5' RACE reads, gives a single entry per CDR3 protein. The table has 920,000 or so distinct CDR3 sequences, 45% seen once; the top ten hold around 18%. Sequenced sample: blood. The origin of the receptors is an older woman in good health.

The rearrangement joins TRBV29-1 to TRBJ2-7; tentative D call: TRBD1 (5 bases). Per germline, CDR1 SQVTM and CDR2 ANQGSEA. The CDR3 covers 13 residues. Trimming removed 5 bases from V and 0 bases from J, with 11 bases in between. CDR3 nucleotide sequence: TGCAGCGTTTGGGGCAGGAGCTCCTACGAGCAGTACTTC. Its translation: CSVWGRSSYEQYF.

This clonotype showed up just a few times. J is TRBJ1-5 and V is TRBV20-1, with D possibly TRBD1 on 6 matching bases. This CDR3 is 14 amino acids long. CDR1 DFQATT and CDR2 SNEGSKA come from the germline V gene (reference sequence). V was pared by 6 bases and J by 4 bases, with 16 bases between. The CDR3 nucleotides are TGCAGTGCCACTTACGGACAGTTGAATCAGCCCCAGCATTTT. This codes for CSATYGQLNQPQHF.

J is TRBJ1-5 and V is TRBV29-1; D is ambiguous. The V gene lost 4 bases and the J gene lost 5 bases, with 12 bases spanning the gap. The CDR3 is 13 residues long. Germline assignment: CDR1 SQVTM and CDR2 ANQGSEA. The CDR3 region is CSVVLSSDQPQHF. CDR3 sequence (DNA): TGCAGCGTTGTTCTCTCCAGCGATCAGCCCCAGCATTTT.

The chain couples TRBV10-3 to TRBJ1-6; 7 bases are shared with TRBD1. V lost 5 bases, J lost 7 bases, and 8 bases stayed unmatched. This CDR3 has 15 residues. CDR1 is ENHRY, CDR2 SYGVKD, per germline. The CDR3 DNA reads TGTGCCATCAGTCCTCGGACAGGAGGGAATTCACCCCTCCACTTT. Translated, it gives CAISPRTGGNSPLHF.

The chain links TRBV20-1 to TRBJ2-1; 8 nucleotides line up with TRBD2. V trimming: 6 bases; J trimming: 0 bases; junction bases outside the gene matches: 16. This CDR3 comprises 18 residues. The germline V gene encodes CDR1 DFQATT and CDR2 SNEGSKA (reference sequence). This chain's CDR3 is CSAKGGLGPLGSYNEQFF. CDR3 DNA sequence: TGCAGTGCCAAGGGGGGACTAGGTCCCCTTGGCTCCTACAATGAGCAGTTCTTC.

This chain uses TRBV5-5 with TRBJ2-7; D is unclear. With 4 bases removed from V and 7 bases from J, the gap between germline ends came to 21 bases. The CDR3 extends over 15 amino acids. Germline CDR1 SGHKS, CDR2 YYEKEE (reference sequence). CDR3 bases: TGTGCCAGCAGCAAGACCCCTGGGTCCGCCGGTGAGCAGTACTTC. Translation gives CASSKTPGSAGEQYF.

There are a few counts of this clonotype. The chain employs TRBV7-2 and TRBJ2-3; TRBD1 might be the D (6 bases). The length of the CDR3 is 18 residues. CDR1 and CDR2 (germline): SGHTA, FQGNSA. V was pared by 3 bases and J by 2 bases, with 21 bases between. The CDR3 spells CASSFRQTGIGPTDTQYF. The CDR3 DNA reads as TGTGCCAGCAGCTTTAGACAGACAGGCATAGGGCCCACAGATACGCAGTATTTT.

Ten or more counts support this clonotype. This chain uses TRBV9 with TRBJ2-5, with D hard to call. The germline V gene has CDR1 SGDLS and CDR2 YYNGEE. Trimming stripped 1 base from V and 3 bases from J, with 10 bases between. The CDR3 length is 14 residues. DNA for the CDR3: TGTGCCAGCAGCGTATATGTCGGAGAAGAGACCCAGTACTTC. Translated: CASSVYVGEETQYF. The full variable domain, completed using reference TRBV9 and TRBJ2-5, is DSGVTQTPKHLITATGQRVTLRCSPRSGDLSVYWYQQSLDQGLQFLIQYYNGEERAKGNILERFSAQQFPDLHSELNLSSLELGDSALYFCASSVYVGEETQYFGPGTRLLVL.

CDR3 in DNA: TGTGCCAGCAGCTTGGGTCTAGCGGGGGCCAGAGAGACCCAGTACTTC. Translated, it gives CASSLGLAGARETQYF. The gene calls are TRBV7-3 and TRBJ2-5; 10 nucleotides match TRBD2. The V gene end was trimmed by 3 bases and the J gene end by 4 bases; junction bases not matched to a gene: 8. Germline-derived CDR1 and CDR2 are SGHTA and FQGTGA. This CDR3 region has 16 residues.

The CDR3 protein is CASSMRQAGGTDTQYF. As DNA, the CDR3 is TGCGCCAGCAGCATGCGTCAGGCGGGAGGCACAGATACGCAGTATTTT. The chain uses TRBV5-1 and TRBJ2-3; 7 bases are a match to TRBD2. V lost 4 bases and J lost 1; bases outside the gene matches: 9. CDR1 and CDR2 from the germline V gene are SGHRS and YFSETQ. The length of the CDR3 is 16 residues.

The chain combines TRBV20-1 with TRBJ1-2; 9 nucleotides line up with TRBD1. The germline CDR1 and CDR2 sequences are DFQATT and SNEGSKA (reference sequence). With V trimmed by 6 bases and J by 9 bases, 5 bases remained unmatched. CDR3 length: 11 amino acids. CDR3 bases: TGCAGTGCCAGGACAGGGGTTAGCTACACCTTC. As protein: CSARTGVSYTF.

The chain couples TRBV5-1 to TRBJ2-1, with D unresolved. V lost 4 bases and J lost 2, with 16 bases in between. The CDR3 is made up of 16 amino acids. CDR1 is SGHRS and CDR2 is YFSETQ in the germline V gene. Here the CDR3 reads CASSPNTVDPYNEQFF. The CDR3 DNA reads TGCGCCAGCAGCCCTAACACAGTGGACCCCTACAATGAGCAGTTCTTC.

The chain couples TRBV7-9 to TRBJ1-2, with TRBD1 identical over 7 bases. This CDR3 contains 14 residues. J gave up 8 bases and V 0 bases, and 6 bases lay outside the gene matches. CDR1 and CDR2 (germline): SEHNR, FQNEAQ (reference sequence). The CDR3 DNA is TGTGCCAGCAGCTTAGCGGGCGGGACAGCAGGCTACACCTTC. This translates into CASSLAGGTAGYTF.